Below, 13 T cell receptor beta chains from the same sample are listed, as sequenced in a study of T-cell reconstitution after alpha-beta-depleted transplantation in children (dated by TCRdb to between 2015 and 2016). The library was built by means of PCR. Sequencing instrument: Illumina HiSeq 2500. To normalize quantification of the TCRbeta repertoire, the TCR libraries were built with molecular barcoding that relied on unique molecular identifiers. Through fastp at Q25 and MiXCR, TCRdb rebuilt clones from the public reads, retaining in-frame beta chains. Identical CDR3 proteins give one entry, which carries the most common genes and DNA. The sample records 250,000 to 350,000 distinct CDR3 sequences, approximately 23% of which are singletons. The ten largest make up approximately 9.9% of the sample. Reading the label with the study, this specimen's treatment or condition is: allogeneic hematopoietic cell transplantation with graft depleted of TCRalphabeta T cells and CD19 B cells.

The material was PBMCs, mostly from graft donor cells, obtained 180 days after TCRalphabeta/CD19-depleted stem cell transplant. These receptors were collected from a male patient younger than 18 who had a stem cell transplant for acute lymphoblastic leukemia, so the T cells may come from the graft donor.

Many counts were recorded for this clonotype. This chain uses TRBV10-3 with TRBJ2-7; D gene ambiguous. V was clipped by 10 bases and J by 5 bases, with 12 bases between them. CDR3 length: 11 residues. Germline V lookup: CDR1 ENHRY, CDR2 SYGVKD. In DNA, the CDR3 is TGTGCCACTCAACTTCTTAACGAGCAGTACTTC. Translation gives CATQLLNEQYF.

The genes are TRBV7-2 and TRBJ1-2; D is undetermined. CDR1 is SGHTA and CDR2 is FQGNSA in the germline V gene. With 4 bases removed from V and 4 bases from J, the gap between germline ends came to 7 bases. The CDR3 is made up of 12 amino acids. The CDR3 sequence: CASSSNRYGYTF. In DNA form, the CDR3 reads TGTGCCAGCAGCTCCAACCGCTATGGCTACACCTTC.

V is TRBV9 and J is TRBJ2-1; D is unresolved. CDR1 and CDR2 from the germline V gene are SGDLS and YYNGEE. The CDR3 length is 13 residues. Between the trimmed V and J ends, which lost 2 bases and 4 bases, there was a span of 7 bases. CDR3 region: CASSVDIYNEQFF. DNA for the CDR3: TGTGCCAGCAGCGTCGACATTTACAATGAGCAGTTCTTC.

The chain uses TRBV4-1 and TRBJ2-7; D is perhaps TRBD1 (5 bases). The CDR3 contains 15 residues. Trimming took 0 bases from V and 1 from J, leaving 10 bases between them. Germline CDR1 reads MGHRA; CDR2 reads YSYEKL. This CDR3 reads CASSQDLTDSYEQYF. The CDR3 DNA reads as TGCGCCAGCAGCCAAGATTTGACAGATTCCTACGAGCAGTACTTC.

The chain combines TRBV10-3 with TRBJ1-1; D uncertain. CDR3 length equals 15 residues. Trimming left V 6 bases short and J 1 base short, with 15 bases between. Germline values: CDR1 ENHRY, CDR2 SYGVKD. CDR3 protein: CAISVTGRTNTEAFF. The CDR3 DNA is TGTGCCATCAGCGTGACCGGACGGACGAACACTGAAGCTTTCTTT.

The chain is built from TRBV6-1 and TRBJ1-1; possible D gene TRBD1, 5 bases. Germline V gene sequence: CDR1 MNHNS, CDR2 SASEGT. V shed 6 bases and J shed 3 bases, with 11 bases lying between them. This CDR3 is 13 amino acids long. CDR3 DNA sequence: TGTGCCAGCAGAAGGGACGGTGACACTGAAGCTTTCTTT. Protein sequence: CASRRDGDTEAFF.

This chain connects TRBV24-1 to TRBJ2-3; 8 bases match TRBD1. CDR3 size: 15 residues. The germline gives CDR1 KGHDR, CDR2 SFDVKD. With 3 bases clipped from V and 1 base from J, the junction kept 2 bases outside the gene matches. The chain's CDR3 is CATSDATGGTDTQYF. Here the CDR3 DNA reads TGTGCCACCAGTGATGCGACAGGGGGCACAGATACGCAGTATTTT.

CDR3 DNA sequence: TGTGCCAGCAGCCCTATAGGGGGGACGCAGCCCCAGCATTTT. Its protein product is CASSPIGGTQPQHF. This chain joins TRBV27 and TRBJ1-5; possible D gene TRBD1, 6 bases. The CDR3 has 14 amino acids. V was trimmed by 6 bases and J by 7 bases, leaving 16 bases between them. Germline V gene data show CDR1 as MNHEY and CDR2 as SMNVEV (reference sequence).

The table lists this clonotype with a few counts. The genes are TRBV5-1 and TRBJ2-5; TRBD2 might be the D (6 bases). The CDR3 runs to 18 residues. The V gene lost 5 bases and the J gene lost 2 bases, with 25 bases spanning the gap. Looked up from germline, CDR1 is SGHRS and CDR2 is YFSETQ. The CDR3 spells CASSWDLIIPEGQETQYF. CDR3 nucleotide sequence: TGCGCCAGCAGTTGGGACTTGATAATACCCGAGGGGCAAGAGACCCAGTACTTC.

The V call is TRBV27, the J call TRBJ2-7; 9 nucleotides agree with TRBD1. This CDR3 spans 15 amino acids. Germline V gene lookup returns CDR1 MNHEY and CDR2 SMNVEV (reference sequence). The J segment lost 5 bases and the V segment lost 2 bases, leaving 7 bases of the junction unmatched. The CDR3 region is CASSLVGTGIHEQYF. CDR3 DNA sequence: TGTGCCAGCAGTTTAGTTGGGACAGGGATCCACGAGCAGTACTTC.

This rearrangement joins TRBV7-9 to TRBJ1-1; tentatively, D is TRBD1 (5 bases). The V gene lost 0 bases and the J gene lost 8 bases, with 10 bases spanning the gap. The CDR3 is 13 residues long. Germline CDR1 is SEHNR and CDR2 is FQNEAQ (reference sequence). The CDR3 bases are TGTGCCAGCAGCTTAGCTCAGGGTTGGGAAGCTTTCTTT. Its translation is CASSLAQGWEAFF.

This chain uses TRBV20-1 with TRBJ2-1, with TRBD1 identical over 10 bases. The germline gives CDR1 DFQATT, CDR2 SNEGSKA (reference sequence). The CDR3 is made up of 13 amino acids. J was trimmed by 10 bases and V by 6 bases; bases with no gene match: 9. DNA for the CDR3: TGCAGTGCCTTCCGGGACAGGGGAAAAGAGCAGTTCTTC. It codes for CSAFRDRGKEQFF.

This clonotype showed up just a few times. The V gene is TRBV6-1, the J gene TRBJ2-1; D might be TRBD2 (6 bases). Germline CDR1 is MNHNS and CDR2 is SASEGT. V was trimmed by 7 bases and J by 4 bases, leaving 17 bases between them. The CDR3 has 15 residues. DNA of the CDR3: TGTGCCAGCAACGGGGTGCGGGGAGAATACAATGAGCAGTTCTTC. Translating gives CASNGVRGEYNEQFF.